Listed below are T cell receptor beta chains from one sample, sequenced in a study of blood T cell repertoires in COVID-19. Clones were read by immunoSEQ multiplex PCR, and TCRdb kept only the in-frame ones, dropping some. The sample yields 120,000 to 150,000 clones, roughly three quarters seen once. The sample was peripheral blood. The receptors stem from a man aged 60 to 69 with acute or convalescent COVID-19. The CDR3 runs from the conserved cysteine through the conserved F or W. Fields, in order: D gene, J gene, CDR3 length, V gene, clone size, CDR3 DNA, CDR3 protein. D genes are given only for firm matches. For some rows the clone size is stated as once, few or many, or as a class when expanded; others skip it.

d_call: TRBD2
j_call: TRBJ2-5
cdr3_length: 16
v_call: TRBV18
clone_size: NA
cdr3_nt: TGTGCCAGCTCACCACTTTTTCGGGAGGTCCAAGAGACCCAGTACTTC
cdr3_aa: CASSPLFREVQETQYF

d_call: TRBD2
j_call: TRBJ2-5
cdr3_length: 16
v_call: TRBV2
clone_size: once
cdr3_nt: TGTGCCAGCATCCAGGATAGCGGGAGGGCCAAGTCCGCCCAGTACTTC
cdr3_aa: CASIQDSGRAKSAQYF

d_call: NA
j_call: TRBJ1-2
cdr3_length: 13
v_call: TRBV12-3/TRBV12-4
clone_size: NA
cdr3_nt: TGTGCCAGCAGTCCAGGGTCTAACTATGGCTACACCTTC
cdr3_aa: CASSPGSNYGYTF

d_call: TRBD1
j_call: TRBJ1-2
cdr3_length: 13
v_call: TRBV7-8
clone_size: NA
cdr3_nt: TGTGCCAGCAGCTCGGACAGGGGGCTCGGCTACACCTTC
cdr3_aa: CASSSDRGLGYTF

d_call: NA
j_call: TRBJ1-3
cdr3_length: 16
v_call: TRBV11-2
clone_size: NA
cdr3_nt: TGTGCCAGCAGCTCCTGGGTCAGTGGAGCTGGAAACACCATATATTTT
cdr3_aa: CASSSWVSGAGNTIYF

d_call: TRBD1
j_call: TRBJ2-5
cdr3_length: 15
v_call: TRBV5-5
clone_size: NA
cdr3_nt: TGTGCCAGCAGCTTGCGTACAGGGGGACAAGAGACCCAGTACTTC
cdr3_aa: CASSLRTGGQETQYF

d_call: TRBD2
j_call: TRBJ2-5
cdr3_length: 19
v_call: TRBV24-1
clone_size: NA
cdr3_nt: TGTGCCACCAGTGACAGTAGACCGGGACTAGCGGGAGTGTTGGAGACCCAGTACTTC
cdr3_aa: CATSDSRPGLAGVLETQYF

d_call: NA
j_call: TRBJ2-3
cdr3_length: 14
v_call: TRBV7-8
clone_size: NA
cdr3_nt: TGTGCCAGCAGCTGGCAGGGGGGAACAGATACGCAGTATTTT
cdr3_aa: CASSWQGGTDTQYF

d_call: NA
j_call: TRBJ1-5
cdr3_length: 12
v_call: TRBV12-3/TRBV12-4
clone_size: NA
cdr3_nt: TGTGCCAGCAGTTTAGGAGATCAGCCCCAGCATTTT
cdr3_aa: CASSLGDQPQHF

d_call: NA
j_call: TRBJ2-7
cdr3_length: 12
v_call: TRBV11-1
clone_size: NA
cdr3_nt: TGTGCCAGCAGCTTAGAACAACGCGAGCAGTACTTC
cdr3_aa: CASSLEQREQYF

d_call: TRBD2
j_call: TRBJ2-5
cdr3_length: 16
v_call: TRBV4-2
clone_size: NA
cdr3_nt: TGTGCCAGCAGCCAAGGATCTAGCGGGAGGGGAGAGACCCAGTACTTC
cdr3_aa: CASSQGSSGRGETQYF

d_call: NA
j_call: TRBJ2-2
cdr3_length: 15
v_call: TRBV5-6
clone_size: NA
cdr3_nt: TGTGCCAGCAGCTTGGTAGTCGGTGACACCGGGGAGCTGTTTTTT
cdr3_aa: CASSLVVGDTGELFF

d_call: TRBD2
j_call: TRBJ2-1
cdr3_length: 17
v_call: TRBV11-3
clone_size: NA
cdr3_nt: TGTGCCAGCAGCTCCCGACTAGCGGGATCGAGAAACAATGAGCAGTTCTTC
cdr3_aa: CASSSRLAGSRNNEQFF

d_call: TRBD2
j_call: TRBJ2-3
cdr3_length: 14
v_call: TRBV19
clone_size: NA
cdr3_nt: TGTGCCAGTCAGCATGACGCGGGAGCAGATACGCAGTATTTT
cdr3_aa: CASQHDAGADTQYF

d_call: NA
j_call: TRBJ2-5
cdr3_length: 14
v_call: TRBV5-1
clone_size: NA
cdr3_nt: TGCGCCAGCAGGCGCACGGGGGTACGCGAGACCCAGTACTTC
cdr3_aa: CASRRTGVRETQYF

d_call: TRBD1
j_call: TRBJ1-1
cdr3_length: 14
v_call: TRBV5-1
clone_size: few
cdr3_nt: TGCGCCAGCAGCCCGGGGACAGGGGAAACTGAAGCTTTCTTT
cdr3_aa: CASSPGTGETEAFF

d_call: NA
j_call: TRBJ1-3
cdr3_length: 15
v_call: TRBV6-9
clone_size: NA
cdr3_nt: TGTGCCAGCAGTTATACGGAGGGCTCGGGAAACACCATATATTTT
cdr3_aa: CASSYTEGSGNTIYF

d_call: NA
j_call: TRBJ2-3
cdr3_length: 16
v_call: TRBV10-2
clone_size: NA
cdr3_nt: TGCGCCAGCAGTGAGTTCAGGACAGCGGTGCCAGATACGCAGTATTTT
cdr3_aa: CASSEFRTAVPDTQYF

d_call: TRBD2
j_call: TRBJ2-5
cdr3_length: 14
v_call: TRBV7-2
clone_size: NA
cdr3_nt: TGTGCCAGCAGCTTTATTAGCGGGAGGGAGACCCAGTACTTC
cdr3_aa: CASSFISGRETQYF

d_call: TRBD1
j_call: TRBJ2-5
cdr3_length: 16
v_call: TRBV3-1/TRBV3-2
clone_size: NA
cdr3_nt: TGTGCCAGCAGCCAAGGCTGGGACAGGAGTCAAGAGACCCAGTACTTC
cdr3_aa: CASSQGWDRSQETQYF

d_call: NA
j_call: TRBJ2-1
cdr3_length: 12
v_call: TRBV5-1
clone_size: NA
cdr3_nt: TGCGCCAGCAGCTGGGGAGGGGGTGAGCAGTTCTTC
cdr3_aa: CASSWGGGEQFF

d_call: TRBD1
j_call: TRBJ2-2
cdr3_length: 17
v_call: TRBV4-2
clone_size: NA
cdr3_nt: TGTGCCAGCAGCCAAGATCGAGGACAGGTGAACACCGGGGAGCTGTTTTTT
cdr3_aa: CASSQDRGQVNTGELFF

d_call: TRBD1
j_call: TRBJ1-2
cdr3_length: 13
v_call: TRBV5-4
clone_size: NA
cdr3_nt: TGTGCCAGCAGCGAGGGACAGAACTATGGCTACACCTTC
cdr3_aa: CASSEGQNYGYTF

d_call: NA
j_call: TRBJ1-3
cdr3_length: 15
v_call: TRBV6-5
clone_size: NA
cdr3_nt: TGTGCCAGCAGTTACTCGATAGAGGGCGTAAACACCATATATTTT
cdr3_aa: CASSYSIEGVNTIYF

d_call: NA
j_call: TRBJ1-2
cdr3_length: 13
v_call: TRBV12-3/TRBV12-4
clone_size: NA
cdr3_nt: TGTGCCAGCAGTTTAGCGACTGCCCGTGGCTACACCTTC
cdr3_aa: CASSLATARGYTF

d_call: NA
j_call: TRBJ2-2
cdr3_length: 15
v_call: TRBV1
clone_size: few
cdr3_nt: TGCACCAGCAGCCAAGAGCCAGGACAGCCCGGGGAGCTGTTTTTT
cdr3_aa: CTSSQEPGQPGELFF

d_call: NA
j_call: TRBJ2-7
cdr3_length: 13
v_call: TRBV6-1
clone_size: few
cdr3_nt: TGTGCCAGCGGGCACAGTAGCTCCTACGAGCAGTACTTC
cdr3_aa: CASGHSSSYEQYF

d_call: NA
j_call: TRBJ2-7
cdr3_length: 13
v_call: TRBV2
clone_size: few
cdr3_nt: TGTGCCAGCAGTCCACAGGGTTTCCACGAGCAGTACTTC
cdr3_aa: CASSPQGFHEQYF

d_call: TRBD1
j_call: TRBJ2-4
cdr3_length: 14
v_call: TRBV19
clone_size: NA
cdr3_nt: TGTGCCAGTAGTATAAGGACAGGGGGAAACATTCAGTACTTC
cdr3_aa: CASSIRTGGNIQYF

d_call: TRBD1
j_call: TRBJ2-1
cdr3_length: 15
v_call: TRBV3-1/TRBV3-2
clone_size: NA
cdr3_nt: TGTGCCAGCAGCCAAGGAGGGGGCATCGGCTATGAGCAGTTCTTC
cdr3_aa: CASSQGGGIGYEQFF

d_call: NA
j_call: TRBJ2-7
cdr3_length: 16
v_call: TRBV19
clone_size: NA
cdr3_nt: TGTGCCAGTAGTATTCCTCCCCAGGAGGGCCCCTACGAGCAGTACTTC
cdr3_aa: CASSIPPQEGPYEQYF

d_call: TRBD2
j_call: TRBJ2-1
cdr3_length: 18
v_call: TRBV5-6
clone_size: NA
cdr3_nt: TGTGCCAGCAGCTTGTGGCCACCTAGCGGGAGAGATGACAATGAGCAGTTCTTC
cdr3_aa: CASSLWPPSGRDDNEQFF

d_call: NA
j_call: TRBJ1-2
cdr3_length: 15
v_call: TRBV11-2
clone_size: NA
cdr3_nt: TGTGCCAGCAGCTTATCCCTGGGGCAGGGAATTGGCTACACCTTC
cdr3_aa: CASSLSLGQGIGYTF

d_call: NA
j_call: TRBJ1-3
cdr3_length: 14
v_call: TRBV7-9
clone_size: NA
cdr3_nt: TGTGCCAGCAGCTTCGGACAGCCAAGAAACACCATATATTTT
cdr3_aa: CASSFGQPRNTIYF

d_call: NA
j_call: TRBJ1-5
cdr3_length: 14
v_call: TRBV28
clone_size: few
cdr3_nt: TGTGCCGGCAGGCGATTAGGGGGCAATCAGCCCCAGCATTTT
cdr3_aa: CAGRRLGGNQPQHF

d_call: NA
j_call: TRBJ2-7
cdr3_length: 14
v_call: TRBV28
clone_size: NA
cdr3_nt: TGTGCCAGCAGTTTAGGGTTTGAGCCGGGCGAGCAGTACTTC
cdr3_aa: CASSLGFEPGEQYF

d_call: NA
j_call: TRBJ2-2
cdr3_length: 15
v_call: TRBV2
clone_size: NA
cdr3_nt: TGTGCCAGCAGTAGGGGGGGATCGAACACCGGGGAGCTGTTTTTT
cdr3_aa: CASSRGGSNTGELFF

d_call: NA
j_call: TRBJ2-5
cdr3_length: 13
v_call: TRBV11-2
clone_size: NA
cdr3_nt: TGTGCCAGCAGCCCTGACTACCAAGAGACCCAGTACTTC
cdr3_aa: CASSPDYQETQYF

d_call: NA
j_call: TRBJ2-5
cdr3_length: 15
v_call: TRBV6-1
clone_size: NA
cdr3_nt: TGTGCCAGCAGTGAGTATTCCGGTCGGTGGGAGACCCAGTACTTC
cdr3_aa: CASSEYSGRWETQYF

d_call: TRBD2
j_call: TRBJ2-5
cdr3_length: 19
v_call: TRBV4-2
clone_size: NA
cdr3_nt: TGTGCCAGCAGCCAAGTAGCAGTCGGGGCTAGCGGCTCTCAAGAGACCCAGTACTTC
cdr3_aa: CASSQVAVGASGSQETQYF

d_call: TRBD1
j_call: TRBJ2-5
cdr3_length: 14
v_call: TRBV2
clone_size: NA
cdr3_nt: TGTGCCAGAGAAACACAGGGGGACGGAGAGACCCAGTACTTC
cdr3_aa: CARETQGDGETQYF

d_call: NA
j_call: TRBJ1-5
cdr3_length: 13
v_call: TRBV3-1/TRBV3-2
clone_size: NA
cdr3_nt: TGTGCCAGCAGCCAGGACAGAAATCAGCCCCAGCATTTT
cdr3_aa: CASSQDRNQPQHF

d_call: NA
j_call: TRBJ1-1
cdr3_length: 14
v_call: TRBV6-5
clone_size: NA
cdr3_nt: TGTGCCAGCAGTTCCCATGAGCGGGACACTGAAGCTTTCTTT
cdr3_aa: CASSSHERDTEAFF

d_call: TRBD1
j_call: TRBJ2-7
cdr3_length: 12
v_call: TRBV29-1
clone_size: NA
cdr3_nt: TGCAGCGTCGGTCCCAGGGGGCAGGAGCAGTACTTC
cdr3_aa: CSVGPRGQEQYF

d_call: TRBD1
j_call: TRBJ1-5
cdr3_length: 18
v_call: TRBV28
clone_size: NA
cdr3_nt: TGTGCCAGCAGACCGACCGGGACAGGGCGTTGGGGCAATCAGCCCCAGCATTTT
cdr3_aa: CASRPTGTGRWGNQPQHF

d_call: TRBD1
j_call: TRBJ1-6
cdr3_length: 17
v_call: TRBV28
clone_size: few
cdr3_nt: TGTGCCAGCAGACACCCCGGGACAGGGATACGAAATTCACCCCTCCACTTT
cdr3_aa: CASRHPGTGIRNSPLHF

d_call: NA
j_call: TRBJ1-1
cdr3_length: 14
v_call: TRBV14
clone_size: NA
cdr3_nt: TGTGCCAGCAGCCATATCGGGATTTTCACTGAAGCTTTCTTT
cdr3_aa: CASSHIGIFTEAFF

d_call: NA
j_call: TRBJ2-7
cdr3_length: 13
v_call: TRBV28
clone_size: NA
cdr3_nt: TGTGCCAGCAGTTTCTACAGCTCCTACGAGCAGTACTTC
cdr3_aa: CASSFYSSYEQYF

d_call: TRBD2
j_call: TRBJ2-7
cdr3_length: 16
v_call: TRBV6-2/TRBV6-3
clone_size: NA
cdr3_nt: TGTGCCAGCAGTTCCTTCCGGGCGGGAGGATCCGGAGAGCAGTACTTC
cdr3_aa: CASSSFRAGGSGEQYF

d_call: TRBD1
j_call: TRBJ2-7
cdr3_length: 16
v_call: TRBV30
clone_size: NA
cdr3_nt: TGTGCCTGGAGCCCAAAGGGCGTGACAGGGGCCTACGAGCAGTACTTC
cdr3_aa: CAWSPKGVTGAYEQYF

d_call: NA
j_call: TRBJ1-4
cdr3_length: 18
v_call: TRBV11-2
clone_size: few
cdr3_nt: TGTGCCAGCAGCTTAAATCCCCCGGTTGGGGCCGCCGGAGAAAAACTGTTTTTT
cdr3_aa: CASSLNPPVGAAGEKLFF

d_call: NA
j_call: TRBJ2-5
cdr3_length: 12
v_call: TRBV3-1/TRBV3-2
clone_size: NA
cdr3_nt: TGTGCCAGCAGCCGCAACCCGGGAACCCAGTACTTC
cdr3_aa: CASSRNPGTQYF

d_call: NA
j_call: TRBJ1-2
cdr3_length: 16
v_call: TRBV5-5
clone_size: few
cdr3_nt: TGTGCCAGCAGCCCCCGATATGAGGGAAGTATTAGGGGGTACACCTTC
cdr3_aa: CASSPRYEGSIRGYTF

d_call: TRBD2
j_call: TRBJ2-3
cdr3_length: 15
v_call: TRBV7-2
clone_size: NA
cdr3_nt: TGTGCCAGCAGTCGGACTAGCGGGGCGCTGGATACGCAGTATTTT
cdr3_aa: CASSRTSGALDTQYF

d_call: TRBD2
j_call: TRBJ2-3
cdr3_length: 17
v_call: TRBV11-2
clone_size: NA
cdr3_nt: TGTGCCAGCAGCTTAGGGGACTATCGTCCGGGCACAGATACGCAGTATTTT
cdr3_aa: CASSLGDYRPGTDTQYF

d_call: TRBD2
j_call: TRBJ2-7
cdr3_length: 15
v_call: TRBV3-1/TRBV3-2
clone_size: NA
cdr3_nt: TGTGCCAGCAGCCAACAGACTAGCGGGAGTACCGAGCAGTACTTC
cdr3_aa: CASSQQTSGSTEQYF

d_call: TRBD2
j_call: TRBJ2-5
cdr3_length: 14
v_call: TRBV7-3
clone_size: NA
cdr3_nt: TGTGCCAGCAGCTTAAACCTAGCGGAAGAGACCCAGTACTTC
cdr3_aa: CASSLNLAEETQYF

d_call: NA
j_call: TRBJ2-7
cdr3_length: 11
v_call: TRBV29-1
clone_size: NA
cdr3_nt: TGCAGCGTAAGACTTGACTACGAGCAGTACTTC
cdr3_aa: CSVRLDYEQYF

d_call: NA
j_call: TRBJ1-2
cdr3_length: 13
v_call: TRBV27
clone_size: once
cdr3_nt: TGTGCCAGCAGGAAGGCCGGGGGGCATGGCTACACCTTC
cdr3_aa: CASRKAGGHGYTF